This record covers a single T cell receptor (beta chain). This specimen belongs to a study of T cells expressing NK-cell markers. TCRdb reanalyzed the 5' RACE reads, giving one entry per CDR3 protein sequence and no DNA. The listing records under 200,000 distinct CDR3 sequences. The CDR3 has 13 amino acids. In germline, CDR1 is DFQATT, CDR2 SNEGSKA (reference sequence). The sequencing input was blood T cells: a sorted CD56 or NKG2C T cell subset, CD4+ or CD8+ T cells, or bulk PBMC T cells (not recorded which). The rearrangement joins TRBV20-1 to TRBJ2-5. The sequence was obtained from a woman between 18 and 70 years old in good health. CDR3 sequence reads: CSASKASQETQYF.